This TCR beta chain was obtained from a study of beta chain features in type 1 diabetes. As for this clone: Its antigen is unknown.

Study-wide points: Insertion counts at VDJ junctions were lower in type 1 diabetes patients, who also showed more deletions there.

The CDR3 is 14 residues long. Germline assignment: CDR1 SGHVS and CDR2 FQNEAQ. The V end lost 4 bases, the J end lost 3 bases, and 12 bases lay between the germline ends. As every portion of the isolated RNA was reverse transcribed, the sequencing read expressed TCRB transcripts. TCRdb keeps only in-frame clones here, not all; method: immunoSEQ multiplex PCR. The sample lists around 450,000 clones, approximately 10% seen once, with about 0.042% in the top ten. The receptor was derived from a woman under 30 in good health. The genes are TRBV7-8 and TRBJ2-5; TRBD1 might be the D (6 bases). Sequencing was done on a sample of naive CD4+ T cells from blood. CDR3 DNA: TGTGCCAGCAGCTATCGACAGGCAGAAGAGACCCAGTACTTC. This gives the protein CASSYRQAEETQYF.